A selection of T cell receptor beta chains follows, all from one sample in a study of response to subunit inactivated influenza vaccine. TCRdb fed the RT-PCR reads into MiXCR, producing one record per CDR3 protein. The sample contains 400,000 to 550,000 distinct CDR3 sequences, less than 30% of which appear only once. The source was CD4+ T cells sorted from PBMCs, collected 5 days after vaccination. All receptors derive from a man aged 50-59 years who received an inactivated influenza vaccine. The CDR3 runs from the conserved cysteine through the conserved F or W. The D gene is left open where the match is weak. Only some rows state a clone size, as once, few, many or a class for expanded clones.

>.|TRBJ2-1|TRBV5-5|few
TGTGCCAGCAGCCGAGATTACGGTGGCAATGAGCAGTTCTTC
CASSRDYGGNEQFF
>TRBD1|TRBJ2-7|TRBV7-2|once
TGTGCCAGCAGCTTAGTCAGGGGGCGCACCTACGAGCAGTACTTC
CASSLVRGRTYEQYF
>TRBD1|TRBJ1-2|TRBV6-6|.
TGTGCCAGCAGACAAGGACAGGCTTATGGCTACACCTTC
CASRQGQAYGYTF
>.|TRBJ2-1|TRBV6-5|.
TGTGCCAGCAGTTATAGGTTGGCAGGGCAGTATGAGCAGTTCTTC
CASSYRLAGQYEQFF
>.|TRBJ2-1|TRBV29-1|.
TGCAGCGTTGAAGATACTTGGGTGAGCAGGGGCCATCGGCCCGAAGAGACCCAGTTCTTC
CSVEDTWVSRGHRPEETQFF
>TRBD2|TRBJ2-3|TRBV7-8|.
TGTGCCAGCAGCTTAGTCCCTAGCGGACACACAGATACGCAGTATTTT
CASSLVPSGHTDTQYF
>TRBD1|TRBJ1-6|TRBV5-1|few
TGCGCCAGCAGTTTGGACAGGACCTATAATTCACCCCTCCACTTT
CASSLDRTYNSPLHF
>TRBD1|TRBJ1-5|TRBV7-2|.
TGTGCCAGCAGCCCCGGGACAGATGGGAATCAGCCCCAGCATTTT
CASSPGTDGNQPQHF
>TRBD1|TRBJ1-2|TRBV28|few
TGTGCCAGCAGGGGGACAGGGAGTAACTATGGCTACACCTTC
CASRGTGSNYGYTF
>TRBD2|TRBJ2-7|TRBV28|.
TGTGCCAGCAGTTTCCACAGCGGGAGGATTTCCTACGAGCAGTACTTC
CASSFHSGRISYEQYF
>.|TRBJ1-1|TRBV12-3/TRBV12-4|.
TGTGCCAGCAGTTTGTACGTAGACGAAGCTTTCTTT
CASSLYVDEAFF
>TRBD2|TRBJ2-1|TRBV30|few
TGTGCCTGGAGTTATGGACTAGCGGGAGGCTTAGGGCAGTTCTTC
CAWSYGLAGGLGQFF
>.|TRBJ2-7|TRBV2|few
TGTGCCAGCGGACTTACACTCGGCGAGCAGTACTTC
CASGLTLGEQYF
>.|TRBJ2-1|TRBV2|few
TGTGCCAGCAGTGCCCGAACTAGTGGCAGTGAGCAGTTCTTC
CASSARTSGSEQFF
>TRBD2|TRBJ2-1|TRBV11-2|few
TGTGCCAGCAGCTCCTCTAGCGGGAGTGAGCAGTTCTTC
CASSSSSGSEQFF
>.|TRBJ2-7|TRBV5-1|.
TGCGCCAGCAGCAACGGGCCCTCCTACGAGCAGTACTTC
CASSNGPSYEQYF
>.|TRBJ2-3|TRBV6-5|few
TGTGCCAGCAGTTACTCGAGAGGGTTCACAGATACGCAGTATTTT
CASSYSRGFTDTQYF
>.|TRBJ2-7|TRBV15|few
TGTGCCACCAGCTCCGGGGTCACCTCCTCCTACGAGCAGTACTTC
CATSSGVTSSYEQYF
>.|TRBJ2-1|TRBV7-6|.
TGTGCCAGCAGCCCGCAGTCCGGGGAGCAGTTCTTC
CASSPQSGEQFF
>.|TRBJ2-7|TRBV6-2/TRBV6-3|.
TGTGCCAGCAGGACCACGGGAAGGCGTAGCTCCTACGAGCAGTACTTC
CASRTTGRRSSYEQYF
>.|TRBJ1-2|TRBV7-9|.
TGTGCCAGCAGCCCAGGACCCTTAGGCTACACCTTC
CASSPGPLGYTF
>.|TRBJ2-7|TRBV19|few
TGTGCCAGCAGAGACGGGCAGGGCGGCATCCACGAGCAGTACTTC
CASRDGQGGIHEQYF
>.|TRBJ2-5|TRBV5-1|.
TGCGCCAGCAGCGTTTCAAATCAAGAGACCCAGTACTTC
CASSVSNQETQYF
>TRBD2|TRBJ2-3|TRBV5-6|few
TGTGCCAGCAGGATCTCACTAGCGGATACTAGCACAGATACGCAGTATTTT
CASRISLADTSTDTQYF
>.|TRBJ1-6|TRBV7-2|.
TGTGCCAGCAGCTTTGGGGGTGGCAATTCACCCCTCCACTTT
CASSFGGGNSPLHF
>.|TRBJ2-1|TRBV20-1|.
TGCAGTGCTATCCCTCACCCGGGACCCGAGCAGTTCTTC
CSAIPHPGPEQFF
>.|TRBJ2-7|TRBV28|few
TGTGCCAGCAGTCCCCGACCGCCTAACTACGAGCAGTACTTC
CASSPRPPNYEQYF
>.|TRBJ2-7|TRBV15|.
TGTGCCACCAGCAGAGTGCAGTTTTTGGACGAGCAGTACTTC
CATSRVQFLDEQYF
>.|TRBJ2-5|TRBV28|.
TGTGCCAGCACCAACAGGGCGCCGGAGACCCAGTACTTC
CASTNRAPETQYF